Listed here are 5 T cell receptor beta chains from one sample, sequenced in a study of blood T cell repertoires in COVID-19. Using immunoSEQ multiplex PCR, the repertoire was profiled, and TCRdb retains in-frame clones only, with some absent. The sample holds approximately 250,000 clones; just under 85% are singletons and the top ten take roughly 15%. The sequenced material came from PBMCs or T cells enriched from blood (not recorded which). The receptors come from a man between 40 and 49 years old who had recovered from COVID-19.

The chain employs TRBV2 and TRBJ2-2; D perhaps matches TRBD2 (6 bases). V shed 4 bases and J shed 9 bases, with 9 bases lying between them. The CDR3 has 12 residues. The germline CDR1 and CDR2 sequences are SNHLY and FYNNEI. The CDR3 DNA sequence: TGTGCCAGCAGTGTGGAGGGGTGGGAGCTGTTTTTT. This translates into CASSVEGWELFF.

The CDR3 coding sequence is TGTGCCAGCGGAAGGGCAGGGCCGTCTAACTATGGCTACACCTTC. Translating gives CASGRAGPSNYGYTF. The rearrangement uses TRBV9 and TRBJ1-2, with a tentative D call TRBD1 (5 bases). The V gene's germline CDR1 is SGDLS and CDR2 YYNGEE. V lost 7 bases, J lost 0 bases, and 16 bases lay in between. The CDR3 contains 15 residues.

The gene calls are TRBV27 and TRBJ2-1, with 7 positions matching TRBD2. V lost 4 bases to trimming and J lost 6 bases; unmatched junction nucleotides: 9. The CDR3 covers 15 residues. CDR1 and CDR2 (germline): MNHEY, SMNVEV (reference sequence). This CDR3 reads CASSWAIAGGNEQFF. The CDR3, as DNA: TGTGCCAGCAGTTGGGCCATAGCGGGTGGCAATGAGCAGTTCTTC.

This chain links TRBV7-2 with TRBJ1-6; 8 nucleotides agree with TRBD1. V trimming: 5 bases; J trimming: 7 bases; junction bases outside the gene matches: 7. The CDR3 totals 15 residues. Looked up from germline, CDR1 is SGHTA and CDR2 is FQGNSA. This CDR3 is CASSPRQGYNSPLHF. The CDR3 coding sequence is TGTGCCAGCAGCCCGCGACAGGGGTACAATTCACCCCTCCACTTT.

The rearrangement joins TRBV5-1 to TRBJ2-7, with D unclear. Germline assignment: CDR1 SGHRS and CDR2 YFSETQ. The length of the CDR3 is 13 residues. The V end lost 2 bases, the J end lost 3 bases, and 9 bases lay between the germline ends. The CDR3 nucleotides are TGCGCCAGCAGCTTAGAGGCGGACTACGAGCAGTACTTC. Amino acid sequence: CASSLEADYEQYF.